A selection of T cell receptor beta chains follows, all from one sample in a study of blood T cell repertoires in COVID-19. Using immunoSEQ multiplex PCR, the repertoire was profiled, and TCRdb retains in-frame clones only, with some absent. The sample has hundreds of thousands of clones, 82% seen once; the top ten hold 5%. The sample taken for sequencing was PBMCs or T cells enriched from blood (not recorded which). The origin of the receptors is a middle-aged man who had been exposed to COVID-19. CDR3s include the opening cysteine and the closing phenylalanine or tryptophan. D genes are given only for firm matches. Not every row has a clone size; where given, it reads once, few, many or a size class.

>TRBJ1-5|TRBV6-5|-|-
TGTGCCAGCAGGATTGACAGGAATCAGCCCCAGCATTTT
CASRIDRNQPQHF
>TRBJ2-1|TRBV9|-|TRBD2
TGTGCCAGCCAACCGACTAGCGGGGGATGGGGCTCCTACAATGAGCAGTTCTTC
CASQPTSGGWGSYNEQFF
>TRBJ2-1|TRBV19|once|-
TGTGCCAGTAAAGGGGCGGGGAATTCATACAATGAGCAGTTCTTC
CASKGAGNSYNEQFF
>TRBJ2-7|TRBV12-3/TRBV12-4|-|-
TGTGCCAGCAGTTTGGACACTAACTACGAGCAGTACTTC
CASSLDTNYEQYF
>TRBJ1-2|TRBV27|-|TRBD1
TGTGCCAGCAGTTTTGGTACAGGGGCCTATGGCTACACCTTC
CASSFGTGAYGYTF
>TRBJ2-2|TRBV5-5|-|TRBD1
TGTGCCAGCAGCATGAGCCCGGGACAGGGGGCGACCGGGGAGCTGTTTTTT
CASSMSPGQGATGELFF
>TRBJ1-2|TRBV7-2|-|-
TGTGCCAGCAGCTTAAGTAGGCAGTCTAGTGGCTACACCTTC
CASSLSRQSSGYTF
>TRBJ2-7|TRBV6-5|-|-
TGTGCCAGCAGGGCAGGGCAGGACTACGAGCAGTACTTC
CASRAGQDYEQYF
>TRBJ2-7|TRBV5-1|-|TRBD2
TGCGCCAGCAGCTCCGCCGGGAGGACCTTCGACGAGCAGTACTTC
CASSSAGRTFDEQYF
>TRBJ2-7|TRBV18|-|-
TGTGCCAGCTCACCACTTGAGGGCCCTGTCTTGGGATTACAGTACTTC
CASSPLEGPVLGLQYF
>TRBJ2-1|TRBV4-1|-|TRBD2
TGCGCCAGCAGCCCCCCCCTACTAGCGAGGCGCTTCTTC
CASSPPLLARRFF
>TRBJ1-5|TRBV19|-|-
TGTGCCAGTAGCTCACAGGATAGCAATCAGCCCCAGCATTTT
CASSSQDSNQPQHF
>TRBJ2-1|TRBV11-2|once|TRBD2
TGTGCCAGCAGCTCAGCGGGACCACACCAGTTGGGTGAGCAGTTCTTC
CASSSAGPHQLGEQFF
>TRBJ1-5|TRBV19|few|-
TGTGCCAGTAGTACAGGGTTTCAGCCCCAGCATTTT
CASSTGFQPQHF
>TRBJ2-7|TRBV7-9|-|-
TGTGCCAGCAGCCAATCTACCGAGCAGTACTTC
CASSQSTEQYF
>TRBJ2-7|TRBV7-9|-|TRBD2
TGTGCCAGCAGCTTCGGAAGCGAACTAGCGGGAGGGGGTGAGCAGTACTTC
CASSFGSELAGGGEQYF
>TRBJ1-4|TRBV6-5|-|-
TGTGCCAGCAGCAGACAGCCACGTAATGAAAAACTGTTTTTT
CASSRQPRNEKLFF
>TRBJ1-5|TRBV27|few|TRBD1
TGTGCCAGCAGTGCGACAGGGAGTCAGCCCCAGCATTTT
CASSATGSQPQHF
>TRBJ1-5|TRBV7-9|once|TRBD1
TGTGCCAGCAGCTTTCCGGGACAGGGCAATCAGCCCCAGCATTTT
CASSFPGQGNQPQHF
>TRBJ1-1|TRBV15|few|-
TGTGCCACCGGGCGGGGACCCAACACTGAAGCTTTCTTT
CATGRGPNTEAFF
>TRBJ1-1|TRBV3-1/TRBV3-2|-|-
TGTGCCAGCAGCCGGCTGACTGAGGCCACTGAAGCTTTCTTT
CASSRLTEATEAFF
>TRBJ1-4|TRBV9|-|-
TGTGCCAGCAGCGCCCGCCGGACAGCGGAAAAACTGTTTTTT
CASSARRTAEKLFF
>TRBJ2-1|TRBV5-1|once|-
TGCGCCAGCAGCCCAGGCCTGGCGTACAATGAGCAGTTCTTC
CASSPGLAYNEQFF
>TRBJ1-5|TRBV18|-|-
TGTGCCAGCTCACCACGGGAGGTTCGTCAGCCCCAGCATTTT
CASSPREVRQPQHF
>TRBJ2-1|TRBV5-1|-|TRBD1
TGCGCCAGCAGCAAGACTTGGCTCGGGACAGGAGCCAACAATGAGCAGTTCTTC
CASSKTWLGTGANNEQFF
>TRBJ2-5|TRBV5-4|-|-
TGTGCCAGCTCCCCGACTCTCGTCGGGACCCAGTACTTC
CASSPTLVGTQYF
>TRBJ1-5|TRBV7-9|-|-
TGTGCCAGCAGCCCCAATCGCGGTTGGAATCAGCCCCAGCATTTT
CASSPNRGWNQPQHF
>TRBJ2-7|TRBV2|-|TRBD1
TGTGCCAGCGGTAGACAGGGTTCCTACGAGCAGTACTTC
CASGRQGSYEQYF
>TRBJ1-1|TRBV4-2|-|-
TGTGCCAGCAGCCAAGTGGGGGGGAACACTGAAGCTTTCTTT
CASSQVGGNTEAFF
>TRBJ2-7|TRBV4-1|-|-
TGCGCCAGCAGCCTTCAAGAAGGGGCCGAGCAGTACTTC
CASSLQEGAEQYF
>TRBJ2-5|TRBV27|once|TRBD1
TGTGCCAGCAGTTCCATATACCCCAGGGGGACAGGGGGCGCGGAGGAGACCCAGTACTTC
CASSSIYPRGTGGAEETQYF
>TRBJ2-1|TRBV14|-|TRBD1
TGTGCCAGCAGCCAACTTGGGACAGGGACGGGGAATGAGCAGTTCTTC
CASSQLGTGTGNEQFF
>TRBJ1-2|TRBV18|-|-
TGTGCCAGCTCACCACCCTCGACAGATCGGTCCGGCTACACCTTC
CASSPPSTDRSGYTF
>TRBJ2-1|TRBV11-2|-|-
TGTGCCAGCAGCATCGGGTTAGCGAACAATGAGCAGTTCTTC
CASSIGLANNEQFF
>TRBJ2-3|TRBV5-4|-|TRBD2
TGTGCCAGCAGCTTGAGCGGGAGGATCGATACGCAGTATTTT
CASSLSGRIDTQYF
>TRBJ1-4|TRBV19|once|TRBD1
TGTGCCAGTAGGCAACAGGGGGCGCTGGCAAATGAAAAACTGTTTTTT
CASRQQGALANEKLFF
>TRBJ2-7|TRBV7-9|-|-
TGTGCCAGCAGCTTCCGGGGGGCAGGGACCTCCTACGAGCAGTACTTC
CASSFRGAGTSYEQYF
>TRBJ1-5|TRBV27|few|-
TGTGCCAGCAGTTTATCCGGCTTCGACTTCAATCAGCCCCAGCATTTT
CASSLSGFDFNQPQHF
>TRBJ2-7|TRBV2|-|TRBD1
TGTGCCAGCAGTGCGGCTGGGACAGGGGGGTACGAGCAGTACTTC
CASSAAGTGGYEQYF
>TRBJ1-2|TRBV6-6|-|-
TGTGCCAGCAACCAAGACAGAACCAACTATGGCTACACCTTC
CASNQDRTNYGYTF
>TRBJ2-3|TRBV5-1|-|TRBD1
TGCGCCAGCAGGCCAAACAGGGGACCCACAGATACGCAGTATTTT
CASRPNRGPTDTQYF
>TRBJ2-1|TRBV28|once|-
TGTGCCAGCACCCCGGGGGGCGCGGGATACAATGAGCAGTTCTTC
CASTPGGAGYNEQFF
>TRBJ2-3|TRBV9|few|-
TGTGCCAGCAGCGTAGCTAGATCCACAGATACGCAGTATTTT
CASSVARSTDTQYF
>TRBJ2-3|TRBV24-1|-|-
TGTGCCACCAGTAGGACTAGCACAGATACGCAGTATTTT
CATSRTSTDTQYF
>TRBJ2-1|TRBV9|-|TRBD1
TGTGCCAGCAGCGCCCAGGGGGATAATTCCTACAATGAGCAGTTCTTC
CASSAQGDNSYNEQFF
>TRBJ2-3|TRBV10-3|-|TRBD1
TGTGCCATCATCGAACCGACAGGGGTTGATACGCAGTATTTT
CAIIEPTGVDTQYF
>TRBJ1-5|TRBV30|-|TRBD1
TGTGCCCAGGGGGCAGCCTGGGGCAATCAGCCCCAGCATTTT
CAQGAAWGNQPQHF
>TRBJ1-2|TRBV2|-|-
TGTGCCAGCAGGGCCGACAGTGACTATGGCTACACCTTC
CASRADSDYGYTF
>TRBJ2-2|TRBV3-1/TRBV3-2|-|-
TGTGCCAGCAGCCAAGATTATCGGGCCTTCGGCAGGGCCGATTATCGCACCGGGGAGCTGTTTTTT
CASSQDYRAFGRADYRTGELFF
>TRBJ2-5|TRBV19|-|TRBD2
TGTGCCAGCAATAGCGGGAGTAACCAAGAGACCCAGTACTTC
CASNSGSNQETQYF
>TRBJ1-3|TRBV5-1|-|-
TGCGCCAGCAGCTCCGGGACTCCTGGAAACACCATATATTTT
CASSSGTPGNTIYF
>TRBJ2-2|TRBV2|once|-
TGTGCCAGCAGTGAATCTTCCCTCAACACCGGGGAGCTGTTTTTT
CASSESSLNTGELFF
>TRBJ2-2|TRBV7-8|-|-
TGTGCCAGCAGCTCTAGTTTGACCGGGGAGCTGTTTTTT
CASSSSLTGELFF
>TRBJ1-1|TRBV9|-|-
TGTGCCAGCAGCGATAACAGGGACCTCGTATTCCCAATCCCAATCGCTTTCTTT
CASSDNRDLVFPIPIAFF
>TRBJ1-2|TRBV6-5|-|-
TGTGCCAGCAGTTACCTAGCGGGAAACTATGGCTACACCTTC
CASSYLAGNYGYTF
>TRBJ1-3|TRBV10-3|-|TRBD1
TGTGCCATCAGTGAGACCGGGACAGCCCGGCTTACTGGAAACACCATATATTTT
CAISETGTARLTGNTIYF